This entry concerns a single TCR beta chain. Its antigen is not identified. A much larger clonotype is one base distant, so this may be a read error. PCR was performed a second time for about 7 to 11 cycles using a sample-barcoded 5' primer and a J-beta primer mix. A template-switch adaptor that had 12 random nucleotides put a tag on each cDNA molecule. Each CDR3 protein gets one entry after TCRdb re-called the 5' RACE reads with MiXCR. The sample lists 800,000 to 950,000 distinct CDR3 sequences, roughly 29% occurring once. V trimming: 6 bases; J trimming: 11 bases; junction bases outside the gene matches: 13. The germline gives CDR1 SNHLY, CDR2 FYNNEI. CDR3 length equals 14 residues. The data belong to a study of blood T cells in healthy people across ages. Study results and limitations: Age showed a roughly linear inverse relationship with TCR beta diversity per million T cells.

This sample also appeared in a second study, on T cells of mothers and their children. That source notes: Within related and unrelated pairs, thymic selection shapes TCR recombination output in a similar way. Compared with unrelated pairs, related mother-child pairs had slightly higher, non-significant overlap.

Sequenced input: blood. The rearrangement joins TRBV2 to TRBJ2-5, with TRBD2 identical over 9 bases. This clonotype was sampled from a woman between 35 and 50 years old in good health. CDR3 amino acids: CASRSGGRYNEQYF. The CDR3 DNA reads TGTGCCAGCAGAAGCGGGGGGCGGTACAATGAGCAGTACTTC.